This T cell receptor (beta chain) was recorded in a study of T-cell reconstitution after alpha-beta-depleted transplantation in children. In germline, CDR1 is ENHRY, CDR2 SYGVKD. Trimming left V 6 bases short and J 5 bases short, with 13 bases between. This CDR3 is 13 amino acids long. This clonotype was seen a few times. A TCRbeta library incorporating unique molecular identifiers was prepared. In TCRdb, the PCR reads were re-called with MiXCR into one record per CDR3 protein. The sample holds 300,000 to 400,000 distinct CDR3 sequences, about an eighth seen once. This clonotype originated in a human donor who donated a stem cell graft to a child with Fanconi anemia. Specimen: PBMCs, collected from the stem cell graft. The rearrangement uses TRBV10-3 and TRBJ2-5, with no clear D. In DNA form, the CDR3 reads TGTGCCATCAGCCCCATAGACGGGGAGACCCAGTACTTC. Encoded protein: CAISPIDGETQYF.